The 17 T cell receptor beta chains listed next were all sequenced from one sample in a study of cytomegalovirus exposure and HLA in healthy donors (dated 2017 in TCRdb). Libraries were built with the immunoSEQ multiplex PCR assay. For the multiplex PCR, a mixture combining 60 forward primers for TCR Vbeta segments and 13 reverse primers for TCR Jbeta segments was used. Not all clones reach the TCRdb copy of this immuneACCESS table, which keeps in-frame sequences only. Checked studies attribute under half of the gap to unresolved V genes and leave the rest unexplained. The sample records about 130,000 clones, about 80% of which are singletons. Approximately 2% of the sample lies in the top ten. Sequencing was done on a sample of PBMCs. These receptors all stem from a man younger than 45 in good health and CMV-seronegative.

This chain connects TRBV5-4 to TRBJ2-4; D possibly corresponds to TRBD1 (5 bases). The V end was cut by 1 base, the J end by 9 bases, with 14 bases between. This CDR3 contains 14 residues. Per the germline V gene, CDR1 is SGHNT and CDR2 is YYREEE (reference sequence). This CDR3 is CASSLQGSTGIQYF. CDR3 nucleotide sequence: TGTGCCAGCAGCTTGCAGGGAAGCACGGGCATTCAGTACTTC.

The CDR3 DNA sequence: TGTGCCAGCAGTTTACGACTAGGGGACGAGCAGTACTTC. It encodes CASSLRLGDEQYF. This chain uses TRBV6-6 with TRBJ2-5; TRBD2 is a possible D gene (6 bases). The J call may be mistaken, given a closer DNA end match to TRBJ2-7. Looked up from germline, CDR1 is MNHNY and CDR2 is SVGAGI (reference sequence). This CDR3 has 13 residues.

Details on this clone: Mismatch with germline at one junction end may stem from a read error. The rearrangement uses TRBV7-7 and TRBJ2-5; 7 nucleotides line up with TRBD1. This CDR3 comprises 16 residues. In germline, CDR1 is SSHAT, CDR2 FNYEAQ (reference sequence). This CDR3 reads CASSSGQATHQETQYF. CDR3 DNA: TGTGCTAGCAGCTCTGGACAGGCCACCCACCAAGAGACCCAGTACTTC.

The rearrangement uses TRBV7-6 and TRBJ2-2; possibly TRBD1 for D (5 bases). The CDR3 spans 14 residues. Germline loops: CDR1 SGHVS, CDR2 FNYEAQ. V lost 7 bases and J 0 bases, leaving 9 bases between the germline ends. Here the CDR3 reads CASKVTANTGELFF. The CDR3 DNA reads TGTGCCAGCAAGGTGACAGCGAACACCGGGGAGCTGTTTTTT.

In this sample, this clone turned up once. This chain links TRBV2 with TRBJ2-7, with D possibly matching TRBD1 (5 bases). Germline CDR1 and CDR2: SNHLY and FYNNEI. V shed 1 base and J shed 2 bases, with 12 bases lying between them. The CDR3 loop spans 15 amino acids. CDR3 sequence (DNA): TGTGCCAGCAGTGAAGACTGGGGCGGAGCCTACGAGCAGTACTTC. Protein product: CASSEDWGGAYEQYF.

The V call is TRBV6-1, the J call TRBJ1-1; 8 bases fit TRBD1. CDR3 length: 14 residues. Germline lookup yields CDR1 MNHNS and CDR2 SASEGT. V lost 7 bases, J lost 0 bases, and 4 bases stayed unmatched. CDR3 in DNA: TGTGCCAGCACCAGGACAGGGATGAACACTGAAGCTTTCTTT. Translated, it gives CASTRTGMNTEAFF.

The gene calls are TRBV28 and TRBJ1-4; D not certain. This CDR3 region has 14 residues. Trimming shortened V by 10 bases and J by 7 bases, and 19 bases separated the two germline ends. The germline CDR1 and CDR2 sequences are MDHEN and SYDVKM. CDR3 region: CATRLAGSPEKLFF. The CDR3 DNA reads as TGTGCCACCCGTCTAGCAGGATCGCCTGAAAAACTGTTTTTT.

J is TRBJ2-7 and V is TRBV5-3, with TRBD2 matching over 13 bases. TRBV5-3 is an ORF, with its function uncertain. The ends lost 4 bases at V and 2 bases at J; junction bases unmatched: 9. This CDR3 comprises 17 residues. Written as DNA, the CDR3 is TGTGCCAGAAGCCCAGGGACTAGCGGGAAAAACCCCTACGAGCAGTACTTC. It yields the protein CARSPGTSGKNPYEQYF.

The V call is TRBV27, the J call TRBJ1-2; 7 bases agree with TRBD1. V was clipped by 4 bases and J by 5 bases; unmatched bases: 1. The CDR3 is 12 residues long. The germline V gene encodes CDR1 MNHEY and CDR2 SMNVEV (reference sequence). CDR3 nucleotides: TGTGCCAGCAGTTCACAGGGGTATGGCTACACCTTC. Protein: CASSSQGYGYTF.

Points on this clone: This specimen includes other DNA sequences encoding the same CDR3. The V and J genes are TRBV28 and TRBJ2-7; D is perhaps TRBD2 (6 bases). The V gene's germline CDR1 is MDHEN and CDR2 SYDVKM. V was shortened by 2 bases and J by 4 bases, with 6 bases between the two germline ends. This CDR3 comprises 12 residues. The CDR3: CASSLGRYEQYF. In nucleotides, the CDR3 is TGTGCCAGCAGTTTAGGGAGGTACGAGCAGTACTTC. Full variable domain (outside the CDR3, taken from reference TRBV28 and TRBJ2-7): DVKVTQSSRYLVKRTGEKVFLECVQDMDHENMFWYRQDPGLGLRLIYFSYDVKMKEKGDIPEGYSVSREKKERFSLILESASTNQTSMYLCASSLGRYEQYFGPGTRLTVT.

The chain has TRBV6-5 and TRBJ1-1, with 8 bases aligning to TRBD1. This CDR3 has 15 residues. The junction had 8 bases not matched to a gene; V was cut back by 3 bases and J by 5 bases. Germline values: CDR1 MNHEY, CDR2 SVGAGI. The CDR3 DNA follows: TGTGCCAGCAGTTATTACAGGGGGGGGAGAACTGAAGCTTTCTTT. This gives the protein CASSYYRGGRTEAFF.

The chain has TRBV4-1 and TRBJ2-1; 7 nucleotides line up with TRBD2. Germline V gives CDR1 MGHRA, CDR2 YSYEKL. V gave up 5 bases and J gave up 0 bases; unmatched junction bases: 4. CDR3 size: 15 residues. The CDR3 nucleotides read TGCGCCAGCAGCACCCAGCGGGGCTCCTACAATGAGCAGTTCTTC. Translated: CASSTQRGSYNEQFF.

This chain uses TRBV21-1 with TRBJ1-5. TRBV21-1 constitutes a pseudogene. The CDR3 has 18 residues. CDR3 DNA sequence: TGTGCCAGCAGCAACCGAGGAGTTCGGACTGCGGGCAATCAGCCCCAGCATTTT. Protein sequence: CASSNRGVRTAGNQPQHF.

V usage is TRBV5-1 and J usage is TRBJ2-2; TRBD1 matches 8 bases. Unmatched junction bases numbered 6, after V lost 3 bases and J lost 5 bases. Germline loops: CDR1 SGHRS, CDR2 YFSETQ. This CDR3 region has 15 residues. CDR3 protein: CASSWMTGATGELFF. The CDR3 bases are TGCGCCAGCAGCTGGATGACAGGGGCTACCGGGGAGCTGTTTTTT.

V and J are TRBV15 and TRBJ1-5, with 10 bases lining up with TRBD1. Per germline, CDR1 LNHNV and CDR2 YYDKDF (reference sequence). This CDR3 region has 15 residues. V shed 3 bases and J 6 bases; nucleotides not matched to a gene: 5. CDR3 DNA sequence: TGTGCCACCAGCAGCGACAGGGGGCTATCTCAGCCCCAGCATTTT. Translated, it gives CATSSDRGLSQPQHF.

The chain carries TRBV7-2 and TRBJ1-1; no firm D call. This CDR3 is built from 13 residues. CDR1 SGHTA and CDR2 FQGNSA come from the germline V gene. V shed 5 bases and J shed 1 base, with 8 bases lying between them. Here the CDR3 DNA reads TGTGCCAGCAGCGATAGAGCGAACACTGAAGCTTTCTTT. Encoded protein: CASSDRANTEAFF.

V and J are TRBV29-1 and TRBJ1-2; D is undetermined. V was cut by 4 bases and J by 5 bases, with 8 bases left in between. The CDR3 spans 11 residues. The germline gives CDR1 SQVTM, CDR2 ANQGSEA. This CDR3 reads CSVARDYGYTF. CDR3 in DNA: TGCAGCGTTGCGAGGGATTATGGCTACACCTTC. The whole variable domain, remainder taken from reference TRBV29-1 and TRBJ1-2, is SAVISQKPSRDICQRGTSLTIQCQVDSQVTMMFWYRQQPGQSLTLIATANQGSEATYESGFVIDKFPISRPNLTFSTLTVSNMSPEDSSIYLCSVARDYGYTFGSGTRLTVV.